This passage covers 17 T cell receptor delta chains from one sample sequenced in a study of Vδ1+ human thymocytes. Sequences come from RNA converted to cDNA by reverse transcription. The CDR3 regions were amplified by multiplex PCR from V-gene primers to a constant-region primer. TCRdb reran clone calling via CATT on the multiplex PCR reads. The sample lists just under 55,000 delta-chain clones, 15% to 20% seen once, with about 0.5% in the top ten. Study-wide findings and caveats: Thymic TRG and TRD repertoires appeared highly polyclonal.

These TCRs' antigens remain unknown. The sample comprised Vdelta1+ gamma-delta thymocytes from the thymus. Subset described: FACS-sorted CD3+ TCRalphabeta- TCRVdelta1+ TCRVdelta2- thymocytes. The receptors were gathered from a boy less than two years old who had congenital heart surgery.

This clone was counted a few times. This rearrangement joins TRDV1 to TRDJ1; TRDD3 matches 9 bases. The germline V gene encodes CDR1 TSWWSYY and CDR2 QGS. Trimming cost V 8 bases and J 0 bases; bases outside gene matches: 34. CDR3 length: 24 amino acids. The CDR3 DNA sequence: TGTGCTCTTTCATATTCCGGTCTGAGCTACTGGGGGACACCCTCCGCCGGGTACACCGATAAACTCATCTTT. Amino acids: CALSYSGLSYWGTPSAGYTDKLIF.

By share, this clone ranks as medium-sized. The chain joins TRDV2 to TRDJ1, with 9 positions matching TRDD2. The V gene end was trimmed by 5 bases and the J gene end by 2 bases; junction bases not matched to a gene: 8. Germline-derived CDR1 and CDR2 are GEAIGNYY and EKD. This CDR3 spans 15 amino acids. CDR3 DNA sequence: TGTGCCTGTGCCTTCCTACTGCGCCGTACCGATAAACTCATCTTT. This sequence encodes CACAFLLRRTDKLIF.

J is TRDJ1 and V is TRDV1; 9 nucleotides align to TRDD2. CDR1 and CDR2 from the germline V gene are TSWWSYY and QGS. V trimming: 0 bases; J trimming: 0 bases; junction bases outside the gene matches: 23. CDR3 length: 23 amino acids. CDR3 DNA sequence: TGTGCTCTTGGGGAACTAGAGTGCCTTCCTACGTATACGGGGGAGACGTACACCGATAAACTCATCTTT. It encodes CALGELECLPTYTGETYTDKLIF.

This clone was seen a handful of times. The chain has TRDV1 and TRDJ1, with D uncertain. Deletions cut 0 bases from V and 3 bases from J, with 5 bases between. This CDR3 has 13 residues. CDR1 is TSWWSYY and CDR2 is QGS in the germline V gene. CDR3 sequence reads: CALGELKADKLIF. The CDR3 DNA reads TGTGCTCTTGGGGAACTAAAGGCCGATAAACTCATCTTT.

The chain joins TRDV1 to TRDJ1; no reliable D call. Trimming pared 1 base from V and 3 bases from J, leaving 9 bases between. This CDR3 region has 14 residues. Germline CDR1 and CDR2: TSWWSYY and QGS. The chain's CDR3 is CALGEPVTPDKLIF. The DNA for the CDR3 is TGTGCTCTTGGGGAACCGGTAACCCCCGATAAACTCATCTTT.

This clone was found a few times. The chain has TRDV1 and TRDJ1; 8 bases agree with TRDD3. The germline V gene has CDR1 TSWWSYY and CDR2 QGS. The CDR3 length is 20 residues. V was clipped by 1 base and J by 2 bases; unmatched bases: 18. The CDR3 protein is CALGEQDPPGGIKATDKLIF. Written as DNA, the CDR3 is TGTGCTCTTGGGGAACAAGACCCCCCAGGGGGGATAAAGGCTACCGATAAACTCATCTTT.

In its sample, this clone was seen a few times. The rearrangement uses TRDV1 and TRDJ1; 8 bases align to TRDD3. Germline V gene data show CDR1 as TSWWSYY and CDR2 as QGS. The CDR3 extends over 18 amino acids. Losses at the gene ends were 1 base for V and 0 bases for J; bases not matched to a gene: 10. The chain's CDR3 is CALGERPWWGMYTDKLIF. As DNA, the CDR3 is TGTGCTCTTGGGGAACGGCCTTGGTGGGGGATGTACACCGATAAACTCATCTTT.

The chain uses TRDV1 and TRDJ1, with no clear D. V shed 5 bases and J shed 0 bases, with 28 bases lying between them. The CDR3 runs to 20 residues. The germline V gene encodes CDR1 TSWWSYY and CDR2 QGS. CDR3 DNA sequence: TGTGCTCTTGGGACGACGTTTCCGAGGCTGGAACCCTATAACACCGATAAACTCATCTTT. Protein: CALGTTFPRLEPYNTDKLIF.

The sample holds a few counts of this clone. The rearrangement links TRDV1 to TRDJ1; 9 nucleotides match TRDD3. The CDR3 consists of 17 residues. J lost 4 bases, V lost 2 bases, and 11 bases had no gene match. Germline V gene data show CDR1 as TSWWSYY and CDR2 as QGS. The CDR3 spells CALGETPIWGIYDKLIF. DNA for the CDR3: TGTGCTCTTGGGGAAACTCCGATCTGGGGGATCTACGATAAACTCATCTTT.

The genes are TRDV1 and TRDJ1; 7 bases line up with TRDD3. The CDR3 loop spans 19 amino acids. The junction had 13 bases not matched to a gene; V was cut back by 0 bases and J by 0 bases. Germline values: CDR1 TSWWSYY, CDR2 QGS. The CDR3 loop reads CALGELRSTGAEYTDKLIF. CDR3 nucleotide sequence: TGTGCTCTTGGGGAACTCCGATCTACTGGGGCCGAGTACACCGATAAACTCATCTTT.

This clone has just a few counts. The chain uses TRDV3 and TRDJ1, with TRDD3 identical over 10 bases. Trimming took 5 bases from V and 2 from J; bases not matched to a gene: 8. The CDR3 runs to 14 residues. From germline, CDR1 is TVYSNPD and CDR2 GDNSRS (reference sequence). The CDR3 DNA sequence: TGTGCCCCCCTGGAACTGGGGGATACCGATAAACTCATCTTT. Translation: CAPLELGDTDKLIF.

In its sample, this clone was seen a few times. The genes are TRDV1 and TRDJ1; 13 bases are shared with TRDD3. The V gene's germline CDR1 is TSWWSYY and CDR2 QGS. The CDR3 runs 20 residues. The ends lost 0 bases at V and 8 bases at J; junction bases unmatched: 18. CDR3 sequence reads: CALGELPFLRKLGDTGKLIF. The DNA for the CDR3 is TGTGCTCTTGGGGAACTACCCTTCCTACGAAAACTGGGGGATACGGGAAAACTCATCTTT.

V gene TRDV1 combines with J gene TRDJ1; possibly TRDD3 for D (5 bases). The length of the CDR3 is 18 residues. V lost 1 base and J 0 bases, leaving 18 bases between the germline ends. The germline CDR1 and CDR2 sequences are TSWWSYY and QGS. The CDR3 region is CALGEPTPDWLYTDKLIF. The CDR3 coding sequence is TGTGCTCTTGGGGAACCAACGCCAGACTGGCTGTACACCGATAAACTCATCTTT.

This clone came up a few times. V gene TRDV1 combines with J gene TRDJ1, with TRDD2 matching over 8 bases. CDR3 length: 22 residues. With 0 bases clipped from V and 1 base from J, the junction kept 22 bases outside the gene matches. Germline V gives CDR1 TSWWSYY, CDR2 QGS. For the CDR3, the DNA is TGTGCTCTTGGGGAACTGCCTCACTTCCTACGGTTAGGGGTCCGGTGCACCGATAAACTCATCTTT. As protein: CALGELPHFLRLGVRCTDKLIF.

J is TRDJ1 and V is TRDV1; tentative D call: TRDD3 (6 bases). Germline V gives CDR1 TSWWSYY, CDR2 QGS. Between the trimmed V and J ends, which lost 0 bases and 0 bases, there was a span of 26 bases. The CDR3 sequence is 21 residues long. The CDR3 reads CALGELWASVPPGVYTDKLIF. In DNA form, the CDR3 reads TGTGCTCTTGGGGAACTTTGGGCTTCCGTTCCCCCTGGGGTGTACACCGATAAACTCATCTTT.

The genes are TRDV1 and TRDJ1; D may be TRDD3 (6 bases). Trimming took off 1 base at V and 7 bases at J, with 19 bases between the two ends. Germline assignment: CDR1 TSWWSYY and CDR2 QGS. The CDR3 is made up of 16 amino acids. CDR3 region: CALGEPLISIRRKLIF. For the CDR3, the DNA is TGTGCTCTTGGGGAACCCCTAATATCGATACGCCGTAAACTCATCTTT.

This clone occurred a few times. V gene TRDV1 combines with J gene TRDJ1; D is perhaps TRDD2 or TRDD3 (6 bases each). Trimming shortened V by 4 bases and J by 2 bases, and 17 bases separated the two germline ends. In germline, CDR1 is TSWWSYY, CDR2 QGS. The CDR3 has 16 residues. The CDR3 is CALGGFLGIPTDKLIF. CDR3 in DNA: TGTGCTCTTGGGGGCTTCCTGGGGATTCCAACCGATAAACTCATCTTT.